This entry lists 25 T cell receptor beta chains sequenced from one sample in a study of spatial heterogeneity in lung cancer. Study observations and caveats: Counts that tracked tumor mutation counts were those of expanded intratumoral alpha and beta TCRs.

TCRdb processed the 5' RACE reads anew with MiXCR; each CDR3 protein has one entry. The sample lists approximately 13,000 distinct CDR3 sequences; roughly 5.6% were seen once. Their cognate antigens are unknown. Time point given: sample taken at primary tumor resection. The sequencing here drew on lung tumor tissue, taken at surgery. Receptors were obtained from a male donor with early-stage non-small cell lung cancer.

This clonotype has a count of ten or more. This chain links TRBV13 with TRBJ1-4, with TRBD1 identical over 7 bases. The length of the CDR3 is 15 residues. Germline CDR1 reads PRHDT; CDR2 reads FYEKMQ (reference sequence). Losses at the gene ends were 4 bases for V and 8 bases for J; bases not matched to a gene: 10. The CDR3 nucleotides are TGTGCCAGCAGCTATACCCGGACAGGCTCAGAAAAACTGTTTTTT. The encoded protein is CASSYTRTGSEKLFF.

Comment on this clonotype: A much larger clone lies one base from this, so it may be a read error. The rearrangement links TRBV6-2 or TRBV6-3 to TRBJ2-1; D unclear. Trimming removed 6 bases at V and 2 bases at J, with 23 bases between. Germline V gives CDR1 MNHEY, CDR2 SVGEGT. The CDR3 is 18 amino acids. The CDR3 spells CASRYLHPRADTYNEQFF. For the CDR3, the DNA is TGTGCCAGCAGATACCTCCACCCCCGGGCAGACACCTACAATGAGCAGTTCTTC.

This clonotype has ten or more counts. CDR3 nucleotide sequence: TGTGCCAGCAGCTCCGACCTAGCGGGGGGGCCTGCAGATACGCAGTATTTT. Encoded protein: CASSSDLAGGPADTQYF. The chain combines TRBV7-2 with TRBJ2-3; TRBD2 aligns across 12 bases. Germline V gene lookup returns CDR1 SGHTA and CDR2 FQGNSA. Unmatched junction bases numbered 9, after V lost 4 bases and J lost 4 bases. The CDR3 length is 17 residues.

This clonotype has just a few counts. CDR3 in amino acids: CAVSGTGGTGELFF. The CDR3 coding sequence is TGTGCCGTGTCCGGGACAGGGGGCACCGGGGAGCTGTTTTTT. The rearrangement uses TRBV10-3 and TRBJ2-2; TRBD1 matches 11 bases. V shed 11 bases and J 4 bases; nucleotides not matched to a gene: 6. CDR1 ENHRY and CDR2 SYGVKD come from the germline V gene. The CDR3 loop spans 14 amino acids.

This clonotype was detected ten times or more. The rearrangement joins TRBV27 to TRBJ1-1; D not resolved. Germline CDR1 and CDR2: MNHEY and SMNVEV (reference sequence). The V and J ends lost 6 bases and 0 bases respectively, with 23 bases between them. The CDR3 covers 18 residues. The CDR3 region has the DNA TGTGCCAGCAGCACAACCCCTAGCAGAGAAATTATGAACACTGAAGCTTTCTTT. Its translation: CASSTTPSREIMNTEAFF.

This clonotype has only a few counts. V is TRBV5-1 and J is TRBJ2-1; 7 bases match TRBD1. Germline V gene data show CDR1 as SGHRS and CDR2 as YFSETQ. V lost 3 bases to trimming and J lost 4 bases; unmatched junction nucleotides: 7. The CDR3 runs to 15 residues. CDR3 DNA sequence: TGCGCCAGCAGCTCTCCGGGACAGCATTACAATGAGCAGTTCTTC. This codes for CASSSPGQHYNEQFF.

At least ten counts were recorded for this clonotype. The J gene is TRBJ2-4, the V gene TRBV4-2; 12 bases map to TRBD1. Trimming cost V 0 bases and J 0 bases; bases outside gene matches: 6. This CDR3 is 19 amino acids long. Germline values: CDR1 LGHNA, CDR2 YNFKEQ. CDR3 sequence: CASSQEGTGGLLAKNIQYF. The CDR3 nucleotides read TGTGCCAGCAGCCAAGAGGGGACAGGGGGCCTTCTAGCCAAAAACATTCAGTACTTC.

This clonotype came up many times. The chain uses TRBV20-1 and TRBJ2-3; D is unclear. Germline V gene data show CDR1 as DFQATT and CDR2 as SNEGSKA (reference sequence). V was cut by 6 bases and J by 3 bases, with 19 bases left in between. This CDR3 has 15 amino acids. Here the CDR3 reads CSASDGVVGTDTQYF. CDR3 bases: TGCAGTGCCAGCGATGGGGTGGTTGGGACAGATACGCAGTATTTT.

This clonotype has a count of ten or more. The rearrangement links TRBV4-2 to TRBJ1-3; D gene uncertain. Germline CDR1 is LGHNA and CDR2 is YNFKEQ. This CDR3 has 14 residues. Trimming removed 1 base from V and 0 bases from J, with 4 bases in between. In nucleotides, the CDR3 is TGTGCCAGCAGCCAAGGGAACTCTGGAAACACCATATATTTT. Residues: CASSQGNSGNTIYF.

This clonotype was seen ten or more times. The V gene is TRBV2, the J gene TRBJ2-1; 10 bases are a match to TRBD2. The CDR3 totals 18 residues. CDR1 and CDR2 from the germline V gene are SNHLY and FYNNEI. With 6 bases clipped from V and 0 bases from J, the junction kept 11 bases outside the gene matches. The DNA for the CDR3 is TGTGCCAGCAGGCCCACCGAACTAGCGGGGTACTCCTACAATGAGCAGTTCTTC. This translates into CASRPTELAGYSYNEQFF.

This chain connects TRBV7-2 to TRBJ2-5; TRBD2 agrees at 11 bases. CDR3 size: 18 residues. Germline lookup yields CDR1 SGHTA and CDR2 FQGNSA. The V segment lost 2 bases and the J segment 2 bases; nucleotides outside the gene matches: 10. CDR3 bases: TGTGCCAGCAGCTTACCCCCCGGGACTAGCGGTCTACAAGAGACCCAGTACTTC. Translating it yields CASSLPPGTSGLQETQYF.

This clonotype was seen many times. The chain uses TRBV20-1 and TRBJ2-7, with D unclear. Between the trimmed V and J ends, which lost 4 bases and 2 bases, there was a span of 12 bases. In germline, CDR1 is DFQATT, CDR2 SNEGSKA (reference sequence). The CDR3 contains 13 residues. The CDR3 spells CSANGWRPYEQYF. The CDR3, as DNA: TGCAGTGCTAACGGATGGAGACCCTACGAGCAGTACTTC.

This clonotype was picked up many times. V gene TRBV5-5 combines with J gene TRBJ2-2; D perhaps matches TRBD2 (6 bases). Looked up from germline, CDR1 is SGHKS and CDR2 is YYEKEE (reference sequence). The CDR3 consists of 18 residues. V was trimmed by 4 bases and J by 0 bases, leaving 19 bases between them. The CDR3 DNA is TGTGCCAGCAGCGCGGGACCGCGGGGAACCGCGAACACCGGGGAGCTGTTTTTT. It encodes CASSAGPRGTANTGELFF.

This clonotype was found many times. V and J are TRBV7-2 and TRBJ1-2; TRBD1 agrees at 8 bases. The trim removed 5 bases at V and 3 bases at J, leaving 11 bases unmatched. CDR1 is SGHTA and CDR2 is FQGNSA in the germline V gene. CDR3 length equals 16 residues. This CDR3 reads CASSAPGGASDYGYTF. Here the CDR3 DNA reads TGTGCCAGCAGCGCTCCAGGGGGCGCTTCGGACTATGGCTACACCTTC.

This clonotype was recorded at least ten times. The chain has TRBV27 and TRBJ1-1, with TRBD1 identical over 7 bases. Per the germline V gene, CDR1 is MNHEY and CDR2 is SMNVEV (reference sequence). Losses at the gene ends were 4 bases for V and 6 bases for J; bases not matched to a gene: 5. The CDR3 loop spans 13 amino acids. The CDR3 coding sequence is TGTGCCAGCAGTTCGCGGACAGGATCTGAAGCTTTCTTT. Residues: CASSSRTGSEAFF.

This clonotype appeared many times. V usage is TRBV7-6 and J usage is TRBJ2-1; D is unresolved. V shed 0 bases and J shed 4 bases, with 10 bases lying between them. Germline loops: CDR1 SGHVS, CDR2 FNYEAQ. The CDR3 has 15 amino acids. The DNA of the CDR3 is TGTGCCAGCAGCTTAGCGCATAGTAGTTACAATGAGCAGTTCTTC. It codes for CASSLAHSSYNEQFF.

The CDR3 region has the DNA TGTGCCAGCAGTTTGGAGGGCGCCAAAAACATTCAGTACTTC. Translation gives CASSLEGAKNIQYF. The chain has TRBV27 and TRBJ2-4; D is possibly TRBD2 (6 bases). V dropped 3 bases and J dropped 1 base, with 7 bases sitting between them. This CDR3 has 14 amino acids. CDR1 is MNHEY and CDR2 is SMNVEV in the germline V gene (reference sequence).

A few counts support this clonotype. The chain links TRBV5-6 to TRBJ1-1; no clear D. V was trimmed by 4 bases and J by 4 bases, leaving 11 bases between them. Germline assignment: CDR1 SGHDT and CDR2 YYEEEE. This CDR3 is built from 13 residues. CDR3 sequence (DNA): TGTGCCAGCAGCCGCTCCAGAGGCACTGAAGCTTTCTTT. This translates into CASSRSRGTEAFF.

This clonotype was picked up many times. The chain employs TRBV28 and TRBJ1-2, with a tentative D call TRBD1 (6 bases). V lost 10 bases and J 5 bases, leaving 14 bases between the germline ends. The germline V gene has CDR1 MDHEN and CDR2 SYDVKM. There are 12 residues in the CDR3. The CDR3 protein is CATSGTTYGYTF. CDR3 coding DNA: TGTGCCACCTCCGGGACAACATATGGCTACACCTTC.

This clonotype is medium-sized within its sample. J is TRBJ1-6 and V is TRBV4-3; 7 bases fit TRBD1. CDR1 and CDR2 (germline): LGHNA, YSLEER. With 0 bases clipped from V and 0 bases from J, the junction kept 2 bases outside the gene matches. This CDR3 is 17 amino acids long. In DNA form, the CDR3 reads TGCGCCAGCAGCCAAGAGGGGACAGACTCCTATAATTCACCCCTCCACTTT. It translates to CASSQEGTDSYNSPLHF.

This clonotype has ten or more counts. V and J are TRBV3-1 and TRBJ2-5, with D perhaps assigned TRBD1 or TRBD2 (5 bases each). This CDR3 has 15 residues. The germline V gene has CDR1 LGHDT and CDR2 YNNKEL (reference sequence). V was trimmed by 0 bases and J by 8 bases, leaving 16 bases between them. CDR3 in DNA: TGTGCCAGCAGCCAAGAACCTGGGACCGCAAAAACCCAGTACTTC. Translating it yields CASSQEPGTAKTQYF.

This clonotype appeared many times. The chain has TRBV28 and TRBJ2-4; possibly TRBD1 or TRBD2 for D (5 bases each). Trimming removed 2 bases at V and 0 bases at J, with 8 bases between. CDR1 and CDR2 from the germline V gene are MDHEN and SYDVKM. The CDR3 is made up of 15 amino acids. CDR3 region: CASSLPGTAKNIQYF. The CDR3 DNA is TGTGCCAGCAGTTTACCCGGGACAGCCAAAAACATTCAGTACTTC.

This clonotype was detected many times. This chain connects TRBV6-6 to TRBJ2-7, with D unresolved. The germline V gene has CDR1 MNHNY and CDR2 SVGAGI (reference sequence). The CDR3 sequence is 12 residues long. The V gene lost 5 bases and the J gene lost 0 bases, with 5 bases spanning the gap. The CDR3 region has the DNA TGTGCCAGCAGTCCTAGCTCCTACGAGCAGTACTTC. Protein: CASSPSSYEQYF.

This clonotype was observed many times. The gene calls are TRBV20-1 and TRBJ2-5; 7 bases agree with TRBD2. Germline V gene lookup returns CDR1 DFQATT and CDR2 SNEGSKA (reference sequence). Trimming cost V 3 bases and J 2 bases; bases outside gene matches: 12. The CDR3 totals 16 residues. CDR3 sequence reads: CSASPLSGAPQETQYF. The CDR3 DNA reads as TGCAGTGCTAGCCCCCTAAGCGGGGCGCCACAAGAGACCCAGTACTTC.

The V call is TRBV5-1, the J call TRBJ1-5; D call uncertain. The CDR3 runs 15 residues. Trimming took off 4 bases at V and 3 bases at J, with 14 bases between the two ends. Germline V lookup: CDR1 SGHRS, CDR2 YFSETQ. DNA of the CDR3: TGCGCCAGCAGCCCCGGCGGCCAGTTCAATCAGCCCCAGCATTTT. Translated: CASSPGGQFNQPQHF.